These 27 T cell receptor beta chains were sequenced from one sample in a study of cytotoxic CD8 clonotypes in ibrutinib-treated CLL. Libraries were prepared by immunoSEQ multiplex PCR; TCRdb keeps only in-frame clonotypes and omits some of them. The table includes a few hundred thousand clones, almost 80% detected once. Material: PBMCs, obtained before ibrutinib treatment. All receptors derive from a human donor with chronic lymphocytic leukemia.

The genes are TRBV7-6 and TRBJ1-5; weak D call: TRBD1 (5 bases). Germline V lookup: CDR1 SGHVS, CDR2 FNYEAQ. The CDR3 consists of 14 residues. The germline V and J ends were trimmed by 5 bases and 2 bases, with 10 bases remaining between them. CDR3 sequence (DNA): TGTGCCAGCAGCGTTGGAGGGGGCAATCAGCCCCAGCATTTT. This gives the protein CASSVGGGNQPQHF.

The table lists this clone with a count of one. The DNA for the CDR3 is TGTGCCAGCAGTTTCCACAGGGGAATAGACGGCTACACCTTC. Translating it yields CASSFHRGIDGYTF. This chain links TRBV27 with TRBJ1-2, with TRBD1 matching 7 bases. The CDR3 covers 14 residues. With 3 bases clipped from V and 8 bases from J, the junction kept 9 bases outside the gene matches. Germline loops: CDR1 MNHEY, CDR2 SMNVEV (reference sequence).

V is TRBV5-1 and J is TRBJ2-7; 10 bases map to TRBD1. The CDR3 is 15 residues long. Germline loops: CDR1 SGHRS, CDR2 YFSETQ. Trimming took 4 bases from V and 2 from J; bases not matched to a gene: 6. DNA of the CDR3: TGCGCCAGCAGCGGAGACAGGGGGCGAACCTACGAGCAGTACTTC. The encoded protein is CASSGDRGRTYEQYF.

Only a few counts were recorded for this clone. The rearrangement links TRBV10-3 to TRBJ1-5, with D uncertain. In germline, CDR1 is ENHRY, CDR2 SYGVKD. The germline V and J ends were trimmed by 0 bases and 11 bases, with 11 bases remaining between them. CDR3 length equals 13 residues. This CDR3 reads CAISESTHMSQHF. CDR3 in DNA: TGTGCCATCAGTGAGTCGACGCATATGTCCCAGCATTTT.

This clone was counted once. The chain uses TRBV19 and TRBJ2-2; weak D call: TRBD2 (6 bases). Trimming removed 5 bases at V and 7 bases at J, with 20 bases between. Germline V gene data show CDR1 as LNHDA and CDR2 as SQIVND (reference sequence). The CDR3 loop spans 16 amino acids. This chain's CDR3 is CASSPIDGGFGGELFF. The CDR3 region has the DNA TGTGCCAGTAGTCCCATCGACGGGGGTTTCGGCGGGGAGCTGTTTTTT.

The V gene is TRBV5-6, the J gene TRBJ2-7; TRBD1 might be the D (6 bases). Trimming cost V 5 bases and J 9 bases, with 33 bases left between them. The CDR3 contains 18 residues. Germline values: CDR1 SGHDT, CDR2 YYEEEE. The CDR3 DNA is TGTGCCAGCAGGTCGGGGCAGGGGTATGGGGACCCTCCCCTAAGGCAGTACTTC. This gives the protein CASRSGQGYGDPPLRQYF.

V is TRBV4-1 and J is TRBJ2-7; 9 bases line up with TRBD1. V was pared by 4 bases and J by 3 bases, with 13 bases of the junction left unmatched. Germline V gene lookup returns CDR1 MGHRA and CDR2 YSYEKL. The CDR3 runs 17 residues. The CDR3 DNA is TGCGCCAGCAGCCTGAGAGGGACCGGACAGGGGTACTACGAGCAGTACTTC. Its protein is CASSLRGTGQGYYEQYF.

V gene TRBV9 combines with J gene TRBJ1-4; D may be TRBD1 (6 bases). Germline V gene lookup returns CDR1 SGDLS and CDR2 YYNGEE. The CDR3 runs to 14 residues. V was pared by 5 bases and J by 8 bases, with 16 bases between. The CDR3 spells CASSRTVTVEKLFF. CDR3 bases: TGTGCCAGCAGTAGGACAGTAACGGTAGAAAAACTGTTTTTT.

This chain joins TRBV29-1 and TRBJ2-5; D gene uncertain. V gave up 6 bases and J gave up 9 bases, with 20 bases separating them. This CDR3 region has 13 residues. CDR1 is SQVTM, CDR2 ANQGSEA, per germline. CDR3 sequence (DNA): TGCAGCGTCCTCGTTGCCGGCCCCGCGGCCCAGTACTTC. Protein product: CSVLVAGPAAQYF.

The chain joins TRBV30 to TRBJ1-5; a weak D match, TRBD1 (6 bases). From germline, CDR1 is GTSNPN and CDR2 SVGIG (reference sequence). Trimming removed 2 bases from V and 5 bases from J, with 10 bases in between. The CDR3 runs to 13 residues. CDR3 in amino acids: CAWSRQADQPQHF. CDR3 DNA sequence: TGTGCCTGGAGTAGACAGGCCGATCAGCCCCAGCATTTT.

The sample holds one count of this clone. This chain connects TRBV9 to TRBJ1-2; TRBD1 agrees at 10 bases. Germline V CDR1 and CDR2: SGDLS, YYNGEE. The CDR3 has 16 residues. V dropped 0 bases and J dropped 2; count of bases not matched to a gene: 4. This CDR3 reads CASSVDAGQGNYGYTF. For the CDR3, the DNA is TGTGCCAGCAGCGTAGACGCGGGACAGGGGAACTATGGCTACACCTTC. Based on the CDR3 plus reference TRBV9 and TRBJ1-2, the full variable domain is DSGVTQTPKHLITATGQRVTLRCSPRSGDLSVYWYQQSLDQGLQFLIQYYNGEERAKGNILERFSAQQFPDLHSELNLSSLELGDSALYFCASSVDAGQGNYGYTFGSGTRLTVV.

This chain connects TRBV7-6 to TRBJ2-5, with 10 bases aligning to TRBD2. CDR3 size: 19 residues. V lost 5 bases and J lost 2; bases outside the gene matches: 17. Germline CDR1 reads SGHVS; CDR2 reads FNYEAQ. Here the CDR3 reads CASSIPLAGGRKLQETQYF. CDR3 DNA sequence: TGTGCCAGCAGCATACCTTTAGCGGGAGGCCGAAAATTACAAGAGACCCAGTACTTC. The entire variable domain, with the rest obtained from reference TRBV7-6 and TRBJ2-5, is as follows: GAGVSQSPRYKVTKRGQDVALRCDPISGHVSLYWYRQALGQGPEFLTYFNYEAQQDKSGLPNDRFSAERPEGSISTLTIQRTEQRDSAMYRCASSIPLAGGRKLQETQYFGPGTRLLVL.

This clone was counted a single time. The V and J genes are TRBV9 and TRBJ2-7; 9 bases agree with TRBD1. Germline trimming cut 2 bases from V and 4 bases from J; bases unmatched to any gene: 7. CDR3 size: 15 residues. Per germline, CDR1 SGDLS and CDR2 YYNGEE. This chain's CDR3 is CASSVTGGAGYEQYF. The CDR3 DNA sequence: TGTGCCAGCAGCGTCACAGGGGGCGCGGGGTACGAGCAGTACTTC.

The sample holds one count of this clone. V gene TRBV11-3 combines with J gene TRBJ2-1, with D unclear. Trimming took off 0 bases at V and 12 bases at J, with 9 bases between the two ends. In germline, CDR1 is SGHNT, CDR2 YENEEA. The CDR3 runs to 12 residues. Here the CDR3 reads CASSLDPLVQFF. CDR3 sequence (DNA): TGTGCCAGCAGCTTAGATCCCCTGGTGCAGTTCTTC.

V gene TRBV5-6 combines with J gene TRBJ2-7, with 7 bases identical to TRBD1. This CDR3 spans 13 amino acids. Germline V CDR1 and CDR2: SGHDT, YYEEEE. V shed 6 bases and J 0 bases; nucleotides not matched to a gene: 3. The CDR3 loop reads CASTWDSSYEQYF. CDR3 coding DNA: TGTGCCAGCACCTGGGACAGCTCCTACGAGCAGTACTTC.

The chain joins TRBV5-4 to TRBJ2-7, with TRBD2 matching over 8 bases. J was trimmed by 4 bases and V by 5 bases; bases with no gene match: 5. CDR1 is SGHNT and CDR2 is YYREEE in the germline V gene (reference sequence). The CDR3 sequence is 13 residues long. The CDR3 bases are TGTGCCAGCAGACTAGCGGAACAGTACGAGCAGTACTTC. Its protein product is CASRLAEQYEQYF.

CDR3 residues: CASSLAVGTYEQYF. The CDR3 DNA sequence: TGCGCCAGCAGCTTGGCCGTGGGGACCTACGAGCAGTACTTC. The chain carries TRBV5-1 and TRBJ2-7; D not resolved. The CDR3 contains 14 residues. Per germline, CDR1 SGHRS and CDR2 YFSETQ. With 0 bases removed from V and 2 bases from J, the gap between germline ends came to 9 bases. The entire variable domain, with the rest obtained from reference TRBV5-1 and TRBJ2-7, is as follows: KAGVTQTPRYLIKTRGQQVTLSCSPISGHRSVSWYQQTPGQGLQFLFEYFSETQRNKGNFPGRFSGRQFSNSRSEMNVSTLELGDSALYLCASSLAVGTYEQYFGPGTRLTVT.

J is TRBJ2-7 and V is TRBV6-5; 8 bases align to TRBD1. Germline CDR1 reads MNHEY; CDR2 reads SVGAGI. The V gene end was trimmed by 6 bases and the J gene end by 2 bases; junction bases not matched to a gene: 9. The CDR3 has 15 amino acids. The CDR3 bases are TGTGCCAGCAGGACGGACAGGGTTTTAGCCTACGAGCAGTACTTC. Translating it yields CASRTDRVLAYEQYF.

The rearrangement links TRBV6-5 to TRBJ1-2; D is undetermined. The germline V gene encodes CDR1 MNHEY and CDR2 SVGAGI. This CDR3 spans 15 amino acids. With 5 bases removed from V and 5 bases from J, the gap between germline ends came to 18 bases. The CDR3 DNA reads TGTGCCAGCAGTCCGGGATCGGGTCAGACTTATGGCTACACCTTC. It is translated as CASSPGSGQTYGYTF.

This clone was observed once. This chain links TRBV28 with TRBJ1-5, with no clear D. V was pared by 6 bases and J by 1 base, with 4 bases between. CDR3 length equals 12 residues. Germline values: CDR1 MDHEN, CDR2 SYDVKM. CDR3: CASRRSNQPQHF. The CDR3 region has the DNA TGTGCCAGCAGGAGGAGCAATCAGCCCCAGCATTTT. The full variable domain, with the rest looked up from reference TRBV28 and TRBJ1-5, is DVKVTQSSRYLVKRTGEKVFLECVQDMDHENMFWYRQDPGLGLRLIYFSYDVKMKEKGDIPEGYSVSREKKERFSLILESASTNQTSMYLCASRRSNQPQHFGDGTRLSIL.

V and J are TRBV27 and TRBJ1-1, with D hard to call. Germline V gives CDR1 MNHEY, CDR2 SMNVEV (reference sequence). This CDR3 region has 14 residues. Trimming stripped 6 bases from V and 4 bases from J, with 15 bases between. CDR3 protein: CASSPWTMGTEAFF. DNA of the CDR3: TGTGCCAGCAGCCCTTGGACCATGGGCACTGAAGCTTTCTTT.

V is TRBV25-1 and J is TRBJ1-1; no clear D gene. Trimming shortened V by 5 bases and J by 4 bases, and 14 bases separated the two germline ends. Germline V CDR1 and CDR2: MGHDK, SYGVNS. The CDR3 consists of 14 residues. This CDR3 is CASSPERSFTEAFF. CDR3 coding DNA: TGTGCCAGCAGTCCGGAGCGGAGTTTCACTGAAGCTTTCTTT.

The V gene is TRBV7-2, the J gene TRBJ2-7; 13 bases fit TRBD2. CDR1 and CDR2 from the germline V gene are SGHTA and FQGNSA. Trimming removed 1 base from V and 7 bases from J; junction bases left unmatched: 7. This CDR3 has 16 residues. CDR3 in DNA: TGTGCCAGCAGCTTAGAAGGACTAGCGGGAGTGGGTGAGCAGTACTTC. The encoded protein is CASSLEGLAGVGEQYF.

The CDR3 DNA follows: TGCGCCAGCAGCCAAGATTCCTGGGGACTAAATTCCTATGAGCAGTTCTTC. Protein sequence: CASSQDSWGLNSYEQFF. The chain employs TRBV4-3 and TRBJ2-1; TRBD2 matches 7 bases. The CDR3 spans 17 residues. CDR1 is LGHNA and CDR2 is YSLEER in the germline V gene. Germline trimming cut 0 bases from V and 8 bases from J; bases unmatched to any gene: 13.

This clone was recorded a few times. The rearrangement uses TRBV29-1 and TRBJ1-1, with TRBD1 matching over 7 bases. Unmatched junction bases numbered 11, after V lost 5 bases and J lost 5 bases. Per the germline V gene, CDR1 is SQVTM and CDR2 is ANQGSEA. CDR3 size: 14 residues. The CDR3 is CSVHPQGGWTEAFF. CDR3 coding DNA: TGCAGCGTTCACCCCCAGGGGGGATGGACTGAAGCTTTCTTT.

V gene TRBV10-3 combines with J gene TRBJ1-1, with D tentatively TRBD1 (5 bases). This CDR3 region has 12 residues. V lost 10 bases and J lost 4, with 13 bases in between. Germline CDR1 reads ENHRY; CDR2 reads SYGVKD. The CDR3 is CATMPGGTEAFF. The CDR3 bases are TGTGCCACCATGCCGGGGGGCACTGAAGCTTTCTTT.

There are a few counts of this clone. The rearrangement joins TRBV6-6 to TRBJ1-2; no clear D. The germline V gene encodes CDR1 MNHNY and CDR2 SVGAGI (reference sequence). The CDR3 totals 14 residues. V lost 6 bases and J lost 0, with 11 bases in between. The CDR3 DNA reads TGTGCCAGCAGAATGACATCAACTAACTATGGCTACACCTTC. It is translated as CASRMTSTNYGYTF.